One and the same sample provided the 19 T cell receptor beta chains below, sequenced in a study of cytomegalovirus exposure and HLA in healthy donors. Sequencing was performed with immunoSEQ multiplex PCR; in TCRdb, only in-frame clones are kept and a portion is missing. The table includes 130,000 or so clones, under 90% detected once. The material sequenced was PBMCs. These receptors were taken from a woman aged 25 to 45 in good health and CMV-seronegative.

The chain employs TRBV30 and TRBJ1-3, with TRBD1 matching 7 bases. Looked up from germline, CDR1 is GTSNPN and CDR2 is SVGIG (reference sequence). Losses at the gene ends were 7 bases for V and 4 bases for J; bases not matched to a gene: 10. The CDR3 consists of 14 residues. CDR3: CASQTGTAGNTIYF. The CDR3 nucleotides are TGTGCCTCTCAAACCGGGACAGCGGGAAACACCATATATTTT.

A remark on this clone: This may be a read error: a much more frequent sequence differs by one nucleotide. This same CDR3 is encoded by further DNA sequences in the sample. The chain links TRBV4-3 to TRBJ2-7, with D maybe TRBD2 (7 bases). The CDR3 sequence is 20 residues long. CDR1 and CDR2 (germline): LGHNA, YSLEER. This chain's CDR3 is CASSQAGGARSRGASYEQYF. The DNA of the CDR3 is TGCGCCAGCAGCCAAGCGGGGGGCGCAAGGTCACGCGGGGCTTCCTATGAGCAGTACTTC.

The rearrangement uses TRBV5-1 and TRBJ1-1; maybe TRBD1 (5 bases). This CDR3 spans 14 amino acids. Deletions cut 4 bases from V and 0 bases from J, with 10 bases between. Germline V lookup: CDR1 SGHRS, CDR2 YFSETQ. The CDR3 bases are TGCGCCAGCAGCGCGACAGTTATGAACACTGAAGCTTTCTTT. Translation: CASSATVMNTEAFF.

The genes are TRBV13 and TRBJ1-1; D is ambiguous. Germline V CDR1 and CDR2: PRHDT, FYEKMQ (reference sequence). The CDR3 contains 16 residues. V was clipped by 4 bases and J by 1 base, with 16 bases between them. The CDR3: CASSSTRGGWNTEAFF. For the CDR3, the DNA is TGTGCCAGCAGCTCCACGCGGGGAGGTTGGAACACTGAAGCTTTCTTT. The whole variable domain, filled in from reference TRBV13 and TRBJ1-1, reads AAGVIQSPRHLIKEKRETATLKCYPIPRHDTVYWYQQGPGQDPQFLISFYEKMQSDKGSIPDRFSAQQFSDYHSELNMSSLELGDSALYFCASSSTRGGWNTEAFFGQGTRLTVV.

This sequence joins TRBV6-6 and TRBJ2-7; D might be TRBD1 (5 bases). The CDR3 has 14 residues. V shed 4 bases and J shed 2 bases, with 12 bases lying between them. Germline CDR1 and CDR2: MNHNY and SVGAGI (reference sequence). The chain's CDR3 is CASSWGGVTYEQYF. CDR3 nucleotide sequence: TGTGCCAGCAGTTGGGGCGGCGTGACCTACGAGCAGTACTTC.

CDR3 in DNA: TGTGCCAGCAGTTACTCGGTCGGTAACTATGGCTACACCTTC. The encoded protein is CASSYSVGNYGYTF. This chain joins TRBV6-5 and TRBJ1-2; D call uncertain. Looked up from germline, CDR1 is MNHEY and CDR2 is SVGAGI. There are 14 residues in the CDR3. The V end lost 0 bases, the J end lost 1 base, and 6 bases lay between the germline ends.

V gene TRBV14 combines with J gene TRBJ1-5; D gene uncertain. Trimming left V 0 bases short and J 6 bases short, with 9 bases between. CDR1 and CDR2 (germline): SGHDN, FVKESK. The CDR3 spans 14 residues. For the CDR3, the DNA is TGTGCCAGCAGCCAAGAGAGGCAGTCTCAGCCCCAGCATTTT. Its protein product is CASSQERQSQPQHF.

The chain uses TRBV7-2 and TRBJ1-2, with D uncertain. Germline-derived CDR1 and CDR2 are SGHTA and FQGNSA. The CDR3 consists of 12 residues. Trimming stripped 1 base from V and 9 bases from J, with 9 bases between. The CDR3 loop reads CASSLVGSRYTF. The DNA of the CDR3 is TGTGCCAGCAGCTTAGTAGGGAGCCGCTACACCTTC.

This rearrangement joins TRBV30 to TRBJ2-5; TRBD2 matches 8 bases. CDR3 length: 15 amino acids. Germline CDR1 reads GTSNPN; CDR2 reads SVGIG (reference sequence). The J segment lost 2 bases and the V segment lost 0 bases, leaving 5 bases of the junction unmatched. DNA for the CDR3: TGTGCCTGGAGTGTACAAGCGGGGGCACAAGAGACCCAGTACTTC. Amino acids: CAWSVQAGAQETQYF.

This rearrangement joins TRBV7-9 to TRBJ2-5; 15 nucleotides line up with TRBD2. The J segment lost 1 base and the V segment lost 5 bases, leaving 5 bases of the junction unmatched. Looked up from germline, CDR1 is SEHNR and CDR2 is FQNEAQ (reference sequence). The CDR3 extends over 17 amino acids. Written as DNA, the CDR3 is TGTGCCAGCAGCGCTGGGACTAGCGGGGGGTTCCAAGAGACCCAGTACTTC. Translating it yields CASSAGTSGGFQETQYF.

CDR3 sequence: CSVQTGREQYF. Written as DNA, the CDR3 is TGCAGCGTTCAGACAGGGCGGGAGCAGTACTTC. The chain couples TRBV29-1 to TRBJ2-7; 7 bases match TRBD1. Trimming removed 5 bases from V and 7 bases from J; junction bases left unmatched: 5. Germline V gives CDR1 SQVTM, CDR2 ANQGSEA. The CDR3 runs 11 residues.

The rearrangement joins TRBV20-1 to TRBJ1-2; 8 bases agree with TRBD1. The CDR3 is 11 residues long. V was clipped by 6 bases and J by 8 bases; unmatched bases: 5. Germline CDR1 is DFQATT and CDR2 is SNEGSKA (reference sequence). CDR3 in DNA: TGCAGTGCCCGGACAGGGCAGGGCTACACCTTC. Protein: CSARTGQGYTF.

The V call is TRBV5-1, the J call TRBJ2-1, with D maybe TRBD2 (7 bases). Germline CDR1 reads SGHRS; CDR2 reads YFSETQ. The CDR3 spans 15 residues. Deletions cut 4 bases from V and 7 bases from J, with 18 bases between. The CDR3 region has the DNA TGCGCCAGCAGCCCCCGTGTGGGGGGGCAGAATGAGCAGTTCTTC. This codes for CASSPRVGGQNEQFF.

In this sample, this clone turned up a few times. V usage is TRBV14 and J usage is TRBJ2-2; D might be TRBD2 (6 bases). The CDR3 is 15 amino acids. CDR1 SGHDN and CDR2 FVKESK come from the germline V gene. V lost 5 bases and J 3 bases, leaving 13 bases between the germline ends. In DNA, the CDR3 is TGTGCCAGCAGCGCTTTCAGCGGGTACACCGGGGAGCTGTTTTTT. This translates into CASSAFSGYTGELFF.

The CDR3 DNA is TGTGCCAGCAGCCACGGGACACATTCGTTGCCCCTCCACTTT. Encoded protein: CASSHGTHSLPLHF. The rearrangement uses TRBV5-4 and TRBJ1-6, with D possibly matching TRBD1 (6 bases). Trimming took off 4 bases at V and 13 bases at J, with 18 bases between the two ends. The CDR3 runs to 14 residues. Germline V CDR1 and CDR2: SGHNT, YYREEE (reference sequence).

This clone was detected only once. This sequence joins TRBV19 and TRBJ1-4; tentative D call: TRBD1 (5 bases). Between the trimmed V and J ends, which lost 6 bases and 8 bases, there was a span of 13 bases. CDR3 length: 13 amino acids. CDR1 and CDR2 (germline): LNHDA, SQIVND (reference sequence). CDR3 region: CASSMQGGEKLFF. As DNA, the CDR3 is TGTGCCAGTAGCATGCAGGGAGGCGAAAAACTGTTTTTT.

The V and J genes are TRBV2 and TRBJ2-7, with D maybe TRBD1 (5 bases). This CDR3 comprises 12 residues. Germline V gene lookup returns CDR1 SNHLY and CDR2 FYNNEI. Trimming pared 8 bases from V and 4 bases from J, leaving 12 bases between. The CDR3 bases are TGTGCCAGCGGCAGGGTTTTGTACGAGCAGTACTTC. Its protein is CASGRVLYEQYF. The whole variable domain, remainder taken from reference TRBV2 and TRBJ2-7, is EPEVTQTPSHQVTQMGQEVILRCVPISNHLYFYWYRQILGQKVEFLVSFYNNEISEKSEIFDDQFSVERPDGSNFTLKIRSTKLEDSAMYFCASGRVLYEQYFGPGTRLTVT.

This clone appeared a few times. The J gene is TRBJ1-2, the V gene TRBV27; maybe TRBD1 (6 bases). Germline CDR1 MNHEY, CDR2 SMNVEV (reference sequence). V gave up 5 bases and J gave up 4 bases, with 14 bases separating them. The CDR3 extends over 14 amino acids. CDR3: CASSTGRGAYGYTF. The CDR3 nucleotides are TGTGCCAGCAGTACAGGGAGGGGGGCCTATGGCTACACCTTC.

The V call is TRBV12-1, the J call TRBJ2-7; the tabulated D call, TRBD1, remains unverified against the DNA. TRBV12-1 is labeled a pseudogene. The CDR3 spans 14 residues. In DNA, the CDR3 is TGTGCCAGCAGCTTTCTACGCAGGTTCCCCGAGCAGTACTTC. It yields the protein CASSFLRRFPEQYF.